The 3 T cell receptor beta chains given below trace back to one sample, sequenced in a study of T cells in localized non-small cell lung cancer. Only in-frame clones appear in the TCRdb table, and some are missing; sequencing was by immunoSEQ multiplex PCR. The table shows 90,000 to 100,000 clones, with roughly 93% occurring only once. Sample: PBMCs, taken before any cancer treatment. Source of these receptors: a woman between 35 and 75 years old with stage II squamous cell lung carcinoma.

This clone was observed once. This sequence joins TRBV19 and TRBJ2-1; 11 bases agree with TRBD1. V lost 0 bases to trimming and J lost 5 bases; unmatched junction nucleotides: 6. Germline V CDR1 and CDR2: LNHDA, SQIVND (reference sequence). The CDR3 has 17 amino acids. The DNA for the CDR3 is TGTGCCAGTAGTATAGAGACCGGGACAGGGGGGGACAATGAGCAGTTCTTC. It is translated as CASSIETGTGGDNEQFF.

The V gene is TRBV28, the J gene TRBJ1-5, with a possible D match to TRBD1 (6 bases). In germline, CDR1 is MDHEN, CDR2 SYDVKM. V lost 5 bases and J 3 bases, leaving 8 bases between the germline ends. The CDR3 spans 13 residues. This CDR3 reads CASSPGANQPQHF. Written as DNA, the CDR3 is TGTGCCAGCAGTCCGGGGGCCAATCAGCCCCAGCATTTT.

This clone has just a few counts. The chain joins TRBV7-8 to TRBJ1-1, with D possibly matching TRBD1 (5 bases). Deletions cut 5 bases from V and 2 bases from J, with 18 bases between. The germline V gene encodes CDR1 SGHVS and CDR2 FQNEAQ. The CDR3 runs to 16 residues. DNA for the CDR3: TGTGCCAGCAGCGTAGGGGCCTTTGGTTCTAACACTGAAGCTTTCTTT. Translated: CASSVGAFGSNTEAFF.